This is a list of T cell receptor beta chains from one sample in a study of cytomegalovirus exposure and HLA in healthy donors. The assay was immunoSEQ multiplex PCR, and TCRdb's table has in-frame clones only and misses some. Here the sample spans some 200,000 clones, 75% to 85% being singletons. Sequencing input: PBMCs. The receptor source for this set is a boy under 18 in good health and CMV-seronegative. CDR3s include the opening cysteine and the closing phenylalanine or tryptophan. D genes are given only for firm matches. Clone size is stated in some rows and not others, as once, few, many or a class when expanded.

clone size	D gene	V gene	CDR3 length	J gene	CDR3 DNA	CDR3 protein
few	TRBD2	TRBV19	16	TRBJ2-5	TGTGCCAGTAGTATAGTCCCGCTAGCGGGGTTGGAGACCCAGTACTTC	CASSIVPLAGLETQYF
NA	NA	TRBV6-4	14	TRBJ2-1	TGTGCCAGCAGTTATAAGGGGGACCCCGATGAGCAGTTCTTC	CASSYKGDPDEQFF
NA	NA	TRBV11-3	13	TRBJ1-1	TGTGCCAGCAGCTTTGGGGAGGGAACTGAAGCTTTCTTT	CASSFGEGTEAFF
NA	NA	TRBV6-1	15	TRBJ1-5	TGTGCCAGCAGTGGCCAGACAGCTAGCAATCAGCCCCAGCATTTT	CASSGQTASNQPQHF
NA	TRBD1	TRBV19	14	TRBJ1-2	TGTGCCAGTAGCCAGGAGACAGGGGACTATGGCTACACCTTC	CASSQETGDYGYTF
NA	TRBD1	TRBV19	13	TRBJ1-1	TGTGCCAGTAGTAGGACAGGGAACACTGAAGCTTTCTTT	CASSRTGNTEAFF
NA	TRBD1	TRBV30	18	TRBJ1-4	TGTGCCTGGAGCCCCTTCCCCTACAGGGGACCTAATAATGAAAAACTGTTTTTT	CAWSPFPYRGPNNEKLFF
NA	TRBD1	TRBV19	15	TRBJ1-1	TGTGCCAGTAGTATGTCCGGGACAGGGAACACTGAAGCTTTCTTT	CASSMSGTGNTEAFF
NA	NA	TRBV5-1	15	TRBJ1-1	TGCGCCAGCAGCCCCCCGGGTCCCATGAACACTGAAGCTTTCTTT	CASSPPGPMNTEAFF
NA	TRBD1	TRBV19	11	TRBJ1-1	TGTGCCAGTAGCAGACAGGGGGAAGCTTTCTTT	CASSRQGEAFF
NA	TRBD2	TRBV30	15	TRBJ2-2	TGTGCCTGGAGTTCTAGCGGGAGTTTCACCGGGGAGCTGTTTTTT	CAWSSSGSFTGELFF
NA	TRBD1	TRBV7-3	15	TRBJ2-2	TGTGCCAGCAGTCTCCAGGGGGCGGTCACCGGGGAGCTGTTTTTT	CASSLQGAVTGELFF
NA	NA	TRBV7-2	16	TRBJ1-4	TGTGCCAGCAGCTTAGAACGGTTGGGAGCTGGTGAAAAACTGTTTTTT	CASSLERLGAGEKLFF
few	NA	TRBV27	17	TRBJ2-6	TGTGCCAGCAGTTTCCATCCCGGTAGCTCTGGGGCCAACGTCCTGACTTTC	CASSFHPGSSGANVLTF
NA	NA	TRBV13	14	TRBJ2-1	TGTGCCAGCAGCCTTCTTAATTCTCCCAATGAGCAGTTCTTC	CASSLLNSPNEQFF
NA	NA	TRBV27	14	TRBJ2-7	TGTGCCAGCAGTTTAGGGGCAGGTCCCTACGAGCAGTACTTC	CASSLGAGPYEQYF
once	TRBD1	TRBV7-7	15	TRBJ2-7	TGTGCTAGCAGCTTAGGAGCAGGGGGCGCGTACGAGCAGTACTTC	CASSLGAGGAYEQYF
NA	TRBD2	TRBV12-5	19	TRBJ2-1	TGTGCTAGTGGTTTACGGACTAGCGGGGCCTCCTACTTAGTGAATGAGCAGTTCTTC	CASGLRTSGASYLVNEQFF
NA	NA	TRBV11-2	15	TRBJ2-7	TGTGCCAGCAGCTTATTGTCCAGGAACCTACACGAGCAGTACTTC	CASSLLSRNLHEQYF
NA	TRBD1	TRBV6-1	16	TRBJ1-5	TGTGCCAGCAGTGAAGGGCTGGACAGGGCCAATCAGCCCCAGCATTTT	CASSEGLDRANQPQHF
NA	NA	TRBV7-2	13	TRBJ1-5	TGTGCCAGCAGCCTCAGGGATCCGCAGCCCCAGCATTTT	CASSLRDPQPQHF
once	NA	TRBV19	15	TRBJ2-3	TGTGCCAGTAGCAATAGTTTAACTAGCACAGATACGCAGTATTTT	CASSNSLTSTDTQYF
NA	NA	TRBV28	13	TRBJ2-7	TGTGCCAGCAGTTTATATCAGGGAGGCGAGCAGTACTTC	CASSLYQGGEQYF
NA	TRBD2	TRBV7-9	18	TRBJ2-3	TGTGCCAGCAGCTTAGAAACTAGCGGGGGGGCAGGCACAGATACGCAGTATTTT	CASSLETSGGAGTDTQYF
NA	NA	TRBV20-1	10	TRBJ2-1	TGCAGTGCCAGGGGTACTGAGCAGTTCTTC	CSARGTEQFF
NA	TRBD2	TRBV7-8	18	TRBJ2-5	TGTGCCAGCAGCTTAGGATTATTCGGCCTAGCGGGAGGTGAGACCCAGTACTTC	CASSLGLFGLAGGETQYF
NA	TRBD1	TRBV12-5	14	TRBJ1-4	TGTGCTAGTGGCCCAGGGACAGGGAACGAAAAACTGTTTTTT	CASGPGTGNEKLFF
NA	NA	TRBV28	16	TRBJ1-5	TGTGCCAGCAGCCTACTCGGGGGGCCTAGCAATCAGCCCCAGCATTTT	CASSLLGGPSNQPQHF
NA	TRBD2	TRBV5-1	15	TRBJ2-3	TGCGCCAGCAGCCTTAGCGGGGAAAGCACAGATACGCAGTATTTT	CASSLSGESTDTQYF
NA	NA	TRBV29-1	15	TRBJ2-1	TGCAGCGCCGGCCGCCCGGCCAGGGGACCCAATGAGCAGTTCTTC	CSAGRPARGPNEQFF
NA	TRBD2	TRBV12-5	16	TRBJ2-1	TGTGCTAGTGGTTTGGTCCCTGGCGGGAGGCTAAATGAGCAGTTCTTC	CASGLVPGGRLNEQFF
NA	TRBD1	TRBV11-3	13	TRBJ1-2	TGTGCCAGCAGCTTCCGGGGACAGGGGGGCTACACCTTC	CASSFRGQGGYTF
NA	TRBD1	TRBV18	15	TRBJ2-7	TGTGCCAGCTCAGGCCGGACAGGGGGCTCCTACGAGCAGTACTTC	CASSGRTGGSYEQYF
NA	TRBD1	TRBV7-6	18	TRBJ1-5	TGTGCCAGCAGCTTAGCTCCGGGACAGCATCGGGGCAATCAGCCCCAGCATTTT	CASSLAPGQHRGNQPQHF
NA	TRBD1	TRBV18	15	TRBJ2-3	TGTGCCAGCTCACCAACAGGGGGTTACACAGATACGCAGTATTTT	CASSPTGGYTDTQYF
NA	NA	TRBV27	18	TRBJ1-2	TGTGCCAGCAGTTCGATTCCGGACATCCTCCGAATCTGGGGTGGCTACACCTTC	CASSSIPDILRIWGGYTF
NA	NA	TRBV7-9	12	TRBJ1-2	TGTGCCAGCAGCTTAGTAGTAGGCGCTAGCACCTTC	CASSLVVGASTF
NA	TRBD1	TRBV27	15	TRBJ1-1	TGTGCCAGCAGTCCGTCCCGGGACAGGATTGGGGAAGCTTTCTTT	CASSPSRDRIGEAFF
NA	NA	TRBV5-6	13	TRBJ2-1	TGTGCCAGCAGCTTGGGCGTCTACAATGAGCAGTTCTTC	CASSLGVYNEQFF
few	TRBD2	TRBV28	16	TRBJ2-2	TGTGCCAGCAGGGGACTAGCGAAAACGAACACCGGGGAGCTGTTTTTT	CASRGLAKTNTGELFF
once	NA	TRBV5-1	15	TRBJ2-2	TGCGCCAGCAGCTTGTTAGCAGGGGACACCGGGGAGCTGTTTTTT	CASSLLAGDTGELFF
few	TRBD1	TRBV7-6	14	TRBJ1-3	TGTGCCAGCAGCCCCGGGACAGAAGGAAACACCATATATTTT	CASSPGTEGNTIYF
NA	TRBD1	TRBV19	16	TRBJ1-2	TGTGCCAGTAGCCCTCGGACAGGGACGATCGGCTATGGCTACACCTTC	CASSPRTGTIGYGYTF
NA	NA	TRBV7-8	17	TRBJ1-5	TGTGCCAGCAGCTTTATATCGTTCCGGGGAGGCAATCAGCCCCAGCATTTT	CASSFISFRGGNQPQHF
NA	TRBD1	TRBV27	14	TRBJ1-1	TGTGCCAGCAGTTCATTACAGGGGTCTTCTGAAGCTTTCTTT	CASSSLQGSSEAFF
NA	NA	TRBV7-9	12	TRBJ2-5	TGTGCCAACGGTGAGGGCACAGAGACCCAGTACTTC	CANGEGTETQYF
NA	TRBD1	TRBV5-1	15	TRBJ1-2	TGCGCCAGCAGCTTGGTGGGGACAGGGAATGATGGCTACACCTTC	CASSLVGTGNDGYTF
few	NA	TRBV5-6	12	TRBJ1-2	TGTGCCAGCAGCTTACAGGGATGGGGCTACACCTTC	CASSLQGWGYTF
NA	TRBD2	TRBV13	16	TRBJ2-5	TGTGCCAGCAGCTCCGTGGCGGGAGTTTCGGGAGAGACCCAGTACTTC	CASSSVAGVSGETQYF
NA	TRBD1	TRBV2	13	TRBJ1-1	TGTGCCAGCCGCGACAGGGTCCACACTGAAGCTTTCTTT	CASRDRVHTEAFF
NA	TRBD1	TRBV19	13	TRBJ2-1	TGTGCCAGTAGATCAGGGGGCGGGAATGAGCAGTTCTTC	CASRSGGGNEQFF
once	NA	TRBV29-1	14	TRBJ1-2	TGCAGCGTTGAAGGGTTCGGCGGAGACTATGGCTACACCTTC	CSVEGFGGDYGYTF
NA	NA	TRBV18	14	TRBJ1-1	TGTGCCAGCTCCCCCGGGACAACTTACACTGAAGCTTTCTTT	CASSPGTTYTEAFF
NA	NA	TRBV6-5	12	TRBJ2-1	TGTGCCAGCAGTTTTGCGGGAAATGAGCAGTTCTTC	CASSFAGNEQFF